The rows below give T cell receptor beta chains drawn from one sample of a study of T cell responses to AZD1222 COVID-19 vaccine. Produced via immunoSEQ multiplex PCR; TCRdb's table is partial and in-frame only. Here the sample spans nearly 95,000 clones, around 90% being singletons. The source was peripheral blood, collected on day 0 of AZD1222 vaccination. Receptors were obtained from an adult in good health. The CDR3 runs from the conserved cysteine through the conserved F or W. Fields, in order: V gene, J gene, D gene, CDR3 protein. The D gene is left open where the match is weak.

TRBV27	TRBJ2-3	.	CASSLGTISTDTQYF
TRBV6-2/TRBV6-3	TRBJ1-1	.	CASSYSSHRLNTEAFF
TRBV27	TRBJ1-5	.	CASSLSGYQPQHF
TRBV5-1	TRBJ2-2	.	CASSFTGTVSHGELFF
TRBV18	TRBJ2-5	TRBD2	CALASGGGETQYF
TRBV6-1	TRBJ2-3	TRBD2	CASSELGRGGSDTQYF
TRBV10-3	TRBJ2-3	TRBD2	CAIRPGTSGGASTDTQYF
TRBV3-1/TRBV3-2	TRBJ1-2	.	CASSQVSAFGYTF
TRBV1	TRBJ1-4	.	CTSSQRCNEKLFF
TRBV5-1	TRBJ2-7	TRBD1	CASSVSGQAGSYEQYF
TRBV5-1	TRBJ1-4	TRBD1	CASSRGQTNEKLFF
TRBV12-3/TRBV12-4	TRBJ2-5	.	CASSFFPSAGQYF
TRBV7-8	TRBJ1-3	.	CASSVGRKSSGNTIYF
TRBV5-6	TRBJ2-1	.	CASSLSGNEQFF
TRBV5-3	TRBJ1-2	TRBD1	CANTDRGENYGYTF
TRBV24-1	TRBJ1-1	TRBD1	CATSGTGRTEAFF
TRBV24-1	TRBJ2-3	TRBD1	CATSDRDRSRTDTQYF
TRBV5-8	TRBJ2-5	.	CASSPTSQETQYF
TRBV4-3	TRBJ1-5	.	CASSQQGDSNQPQHF
TRBV7-8	TRBJ1-6	.	CASSFPSGGDSPLHF
TRBV19	TRBJ2-7	TRBD1	CASSRDRSSYEQYF
TRBV2	TRBJ2-7	.	CASSDRPDSSYEQYF
TRBV3-1/TRBV3-2	TRBJ2-1	.	CASSLMGGANNEQFF
TRBV5-1	TRBJ1-2	.	CASSEGLDNTGYTF
TRBV5-1	TRBJ2-7	TRBD1	CASSLVGQVGEQYF
TRBV9	TRBJ1-6	.	CASSVGGGSSYNSPLHF
TRBV29-1	TRBJ1-5	.	CSTKDSNQPQHF
TRBV2	TRBJ1-1	.	CASLGGYTEAFF
TRBV5-8	TRBJ1-2	.	CASSIGRDYGYTF
TRBV5-4	TRBJ2-7	TRBD1	CASSLGGTGPQEQYF
TRBV11-3	TRBJ2-1	.	CASSRGGQATNEQFF
TRBV29-1	TRBJ2-5	.	CSVELVRQETQYF
TRBV19	TRBJ1-2	.	CASRILGPNYGYTF
TRBV6-4	TRBJ2-2	TRBD2	CASSSGGVNTGELFF
TRBV12-3/TRBV12-4	TRBJ1-1	.	CASTLRDTEAFF
TRBV2	TRBJ2-3	.	CASRGEGLADTQYF
TRBV7-2	TRBJ2-5	.	CASSSPGRGETQYF
TRBV7-8	TRBJ1-1	.	CASSLAPGNTEAFF
TRBV12-3/TRBV12-4	TRBJ1-1	.	CASILPGGTEAFF
TRBV3-1/TRBV3-2	TRBJ2-1	.	CASSQGWATRSYNEQFF
TRBV28	TRBJ2-7	TRBD2	CASSSGGGSYEQYF
TRBV4-3	TRBJ1-6	.	CASSQGPYAGKDSPLHF
TRBV27	TRBJ1-1	TRBD1	CASSPDRGTEAFF
TRBV19	TRBJ1-1	TRBD1	CASSIGEGAVTEAFF
TRBV7-2	TRBJ1-1	TRBD1	CASTGTGEDTEAFF
TRBV9	TRBJ1-2	.	CASSVEGLNYGYTF
TRBV13	TRBJ1-5	.	CASSLGNQPQHF
TRBV27	TRBJ1-2	.	CASSLSARLPPVTGGYTF
TRBV14	TRBJ2-7	.	CASSQDMRDPTPYEQYF
TRBV5-1	TRBJ2-7	.	CASSLAGVSYEQYF
TRBV29-1	TRBJ2-3	.	CSVAAHRGAQGDTQYF
TRBV24-1	TRBJ1-4	.	CATSEKGSVRTNEKLFF
TRBV27	TRBJ1-4	.	CASSSSRGTNEKLFF
TRBV13	TRBJ2-3	TRBD2	CASSSGLAGSTDTQYF
TRBV4-1	TRBJ2-1	.	CASSHPRTPLDEQFF